This T cell receptor (beta chain) was recovered during a study of CXCR3-negative and CXCR3-positive naive CD8 T cells. Concerning this clonotype itself: Its antigen is as yet unknown.

Libraries of TRB cDNA were made by 5' RACE and carried UMIs. TCRdb re-called the 5' RACE reads and shows each CDR3 protein once, DNA omitted. This sample's table reports about 120,000 distinct CDR3 sequences. Study-wide findings and caveats: A higher hydrophobicity marked the TRB CDR3s of CXCR3-positive naive cells versus CXCR3-negative naive cells. Diversity in memory CD8+ cells fell much lower than the comparably high levels seen in both naive subsets. Researchers reported similar TRBV-TRBJ usage in naive CXCR3-negative and CXCR3-positive cells, though memory differed.

The CDR3 length is 15 residues. The specimen was naive CXCR3+ CD8+ T cells from blood. The subset: CD45RO-CCR7+CD27+CD95- naive CD8+ T cells expressing CXCR3 (TNR3+). The chain couples TRBV21-1 to TRBJ1-4; the TCRdb D gene call, TRBD1, has no DNA to confirm it. TRBV21-1 is a documented pseudogene. This clonotype was sampled from a human donor in good health. Some clones in this sample may be carry-over from other donors' samples. The CDR3: CASSKVYREGEKLFF.